Detailed here is one TCR beta chain. Its specificity is not known. The data belong to a study of cytomegalovirus exposure and HLA in healthy donors. Whole-study findings and limits: Later work showed greater clonal expansion in HLA-associated TCR beta chains than in equally common others. The classifier was said to identify cytomegalovirus status with high specificity and sensitivity. Later on, an analysis tied around 17,000 TCR beta sequences to HLA alleles at 0.05 false discovery rate.

The germline V gene has CDR1 SGDLS and CDR2 YYNGEE. V was trimmed by 0 bases and J by 9 bases, leaving 13 bases between them. The CDR3 spans 15 residues. PCR used 60 Vbeta primers and 13 Jbeta primers. Clones were read by immunoSEQ multiplex PCR, and TCRdb kept only the in-frame ones, dropping some. The top ten clones hold roughly 3.5% of a sample with roughly 97,000 clones, approximately 73% of them seen once. What was sequenced was PBMCs. This receptor was identified in a man in his forties or fifties in good health and CMV-seronegative. V is TRBV9 and J is TRBJ1-6, with a tentative D call TRBD1 (5 bases). CDR3 sequence reads: CASSVEVREGSPLHF. DNA of the CDR3: TGTGCCAGCAGCGTAGAGGTCAGGGAGGGTTCACCCCTCCACTTT.